The subject of this entry is one TCR beta chain. Its recognized antigen is unknown. The record has no base qualities; no much larger clone is one base away. Other DNA sequences within the sample encode an identical CDR3. This record comes from a study of shared clonotypes between healthy human individuals (dated by TCRdb to about 2020). For the wider study: A couple of women and a few men aged 18 to 49 years were included in the cohort. For each donor, three plates each were used for CD4 naive and CD4 memory, two plates were used for CD8 naive, and one plate was used for CD8 memory. Leukapheresis yielded between about 0.94 and 9 billion PBMCs per donor. The study deeply sequenced blood TCR repertoires of about 5 healthy adults to estimate repertoire size and the extent of clonotype sharing between individuals. To increase sequencing depth and limit assay-specific biases, TCR repertoire library preparation and sequencing were carried out by different laboratories using diverse techniques. What the study reported, not specific to this receptor: Naive subsets generally had larger estimated clonotype richness than memory subsets. Based on pairwise subsampling, the degree of clonotype sharing among donors was expected to be affected by sequencing depth. Because the study included only a small number of donors, the genetic and exposure-history diversity represented was limited. Sampling was restricted to blood, and TCR repertoires in tissue are likely to differ from TCR repertoires in blood. Compared with non-shared clonotypes, clonotypes shared by all four sorted-subset donors had higher generation probabilities. When a few donors were compared, the shared fraction of clonotypes was about 5% for naive CD4, around 3.5% for naive CD8, 2% to 2.5% for memory CD4, and 0.35% to 0.4% for memory CD8. Incomplete sequencing was indicated by rarefaction of sorted-subset datasets, despite the large sequencing depth.

The donors were healthy, HIV-negative adults with no recently reported acute infections or vaccinations. Every donor was a Caucasian adult living in Nashville, Tennessee, USA. Magnetic negative selection was used to enrich CD4+ T cells, after which naive cells were positively selected on CD45RA and the negative fraction became the memory subset. Blood was collected by leukapheresis, and PBMCs were isolated by Ficoll-Histopaque density gradient centrifugation and then cryopreserved in liquid nitrogen vapor phase. Purity and quantity of every magnetically sorted T cell population were checked by analytical flow cytometry. Genomic DNA was isolated from every sorted fraction and measured by UV absorbance on a Nanodrop 2000c. Using the deep immunoSEQ assay, TCR CDR3 regions were amplified from genomic DNA by multiplex PCR. Extracted genomic DNA from each cell subset was spread evenly across all wells of several immunoSEQ 96-well plates, with each plate serving as a replicate. For sorted subsets, about 210 ng of genomic DNA, equivalent to 25,000 to 35,000 T cell genomes, went into each replicate PCR. The purified libraries were quantified using a Qubit 3.0 fluorometer, sized with a Bioanalyzer 2100, and then quantified again using the KAPA Library Quantification kit. Every immunoSEQ 96-well plate was sequenced on a dedicated single-read 150-cycle Illumina NextSeq 550 flow cell. The authors processed their data as follows. The immunoSEQ output contained only junctional sequences without quality scores, so filtering could not match that applied to full-length reads. Sequences were annotated with PyIR, a Python wrapper for IgBLAST v1.9, using IMGT germline references to assign V/J genes and CDR3. Reads were removed for weak V/J assignments (E-value above 1e-6), missing CDR3, stop codons, out-of-frame junctions, or ambiguous translated residues. V3J clonotypes were defined as sequences sharing the same inferred V gene, J gene, and CDR3 amino acid sequence. Percentage overlap between repertoires was computed as shared unique clonotypes divided by the size of the smaller repertoire. Richness of each repertoire was evaluated using RTK rarefaction, the Chao1 estimator, and Recon v2.1 estimates of unobserved clonotypes. Generation probabilities for all TCRbeta clonotypes obtained by the gDNA method from a handful of donors were computed using OLGA. The source is immuneACCESS, and TCRdb retained only in-frame sequences with V and J called. Part of the clones is not carried over; for the studies checked, unresolved V genes explain less than half of this, and the remainder is unexplained. V and J calls and clone size are given by that table; D and trimming were obtained from the DNA. The sample table holds about 1.5 million clones, of which around 98% were seen once. The ten largest make up around 0.45% of the sample.

The sequence came from a man aged 25 to 40 in good health. The material sequenced was naive CD4+ T cells sorted from blood. This specimen's cell subset or site label, per the study, means: CD45RA+ positively selected.

The nucleotide sequence is given as TGCGCCAGCAGCTTGGCCGGCACCTACGAGCAGTACTTC. Its translation reads: CASSLAGTYEQYF. Here the chain combines TRBV5-1 and TRBJ2-7, with the D gene call left open. Sequences SGHRS (CDR1) and YFSETQ (CDR2) are obtained from the germline V gene. Between the V and J ends, shortened by 0 bases and 2 bases respectively, the junction contains 6 bases. The CDR3 has 13 amino acids, counting the end cysteine and phenylalanine. Only the CDR3 DNA stays, 39 bases, in frame from base 1.